The next 15 T cell receptor beta chains were all read from a single sample in a study of control samples from healthy donors and cancer patients. Sequencing used immunoSEQ multiplex PCR; TCRdb keeps in-frame clones, though not all of them. The sample includes tens of thousands of clones, over 75% of them seen just once. The sample comprised blood. The receptors were gathered from a woman aged 45-65 years in good health.

The gene calls are TRBV14 and TRBJ1-3; D ambiguous. This CDR3 has 14 amino acids. V was clipped by 4 bases and J by 2 bases, with 9 bases between them. Per the germline V gene, CDR1 is SGHDN and CDR2 is FVKESK. The DNA of the CDR3 is TGTGCCAGCAGCCCGCACAGAACTGGAAACACCATATATTTT. Its protein is CASSPHRTGNTIYF.

This chain connects TRBV10-3 to TRBJ2-6, with no clear D. This CDR3 region has 14 residues. Trimming took off 3 bases at V and 0 bases at J, with 3 bases between the two ends. CDR1 is ENHRY and CDR2 is SYGVKD in the germline V gene. The CDR3, as DNA: TGTGCCATCAGTGACGGCTCTGGGGCCAACGTCCTGACTTTC. Its protein product is CAISDGSGANVLTF.

The V call is TRBV19, the J call TRBJ2-2; the D is unclear. V lost 2 bases and J lost 3, with 7 bases in between. CDR3 length: 14 residues. Germline loops: CDR1 LNHDA, CDR2 SQIVND (reference sequence). The CDR3 DNA reads as TGTGCCAGTAGTATACAGAAATACACCGGGGAGCTGTTTTTT. Encoded protein: CASSIQKYTGELFF.

This clone was counted once. The chain couples TRBV6-5 to TRBJ1-2; 8 nucleotides match TRBD1. The trim removed 7 bases at V and 8 bases at J, leaving 6 bases unmatched. This CDR3 region has 12 residues. Germline lookup yields CDR1 MNHEY and CDR2 SVGAGI. CDR3 nucleotide sequence: TGTGCCAGCACCCGGACAGGGCTGGGCTACACCTTC. It codes for CASTRTGLGYTF.

The genes are TRBV29-1 and TRBJ2-5; unclear D gene. The CDR3 covers 11 residues. Trimming pared 8 bases from V and 3 bases from J, leaving 10 bases between. Germline CDR1 reads SQVTM; CDR2 reads ANQGSEA. CDR3 sequence: CSLNSEETQYF. The DNA of the CDR3 is TGCAGCCTCAACAGTGAAGAGACCCAGTACTTC.

The chain carries TRBV5-5 and TRBJ1-3; D unresolved. There are 14 residues in the CDR3. Germline V gene sequence: CDR1 SGHKS, CDR2 YYEKEE (reference sequence). Trimming removed 2 bases at V and 0 bases at J, with 6 bases between. The CDR3 DNA reads TGTGCCAGCAGCTTTGGCTCCTCTGGAAACACCATATATTTT. Residues: CASSFGSSGNTIYF.

The chain couples TRBV27 to TRBJ1-1; the match to TRBD1 covers 8 bases. The germline V gene has CDR1 MNHEY and CDR2 SMNVEV (reference sequence). There are 13 residues in the CDR3. Trimming took 6 bases from V and 4 from J; bases not matched to a gene: 4. CDR3 amino acids: CASSRTGITEAFF. CDR3 coding DNA: TGTGCCAGCAGCCGGACAGGGATCACTGAAGCTTTCTTT.

This sequence joins TRBV5-1 and TRBJ2-2; 9 bases map to TRBD2. CDR1 is SGHRS and CDR2 is YFSETQ in the germline V gene. CDR3 length equals 18 residues. The junction had 11 bases not matched to a gene; V was cut back by 1 base and J by 4 bases. The CDR3 coding sequence is TGCGCCAGCAGCTTGCTAGCCCCTCAGCGGGGGGTCACCGGGGAGCTGTTTTTT. Its protein product is CASSLLAPQRGVTGELFF.

The chain uses TRBV2 and TRBJ1-1; D uncertain. CDR3 length: 12 residues. Looked up from germline, CDR1 is SNHLY and CDR2 is FYNNEI. Trimming took off 2 bases at V and 11 bases at J, with 12 bases between the two ends. This CDR3 reads CASSEFLGIAFF. CDR3 nucleotides: TGTGCCAGCAGTGAATTTTTGGGGATCGCTTTCTTT.

The table lists this clone with a count of one. The rearrangement uses TRBV27 and TRBJ1-6, with TRBD1 matching over 8 bases. The CDR3 spans 15 residues. CDR1 is MNHEY, CDR2 SMNVEV, per germline (reference sequence). V shed 5 bases, J shed 7 bases, and the junction held 7 bases outside the gene matches. CDR3 coding DNA: TGTGCCAGCAGTAAAGAGGACAGGGCAAATTCACCCCTCCACTTT. Its translation: CASSKEDRANSPLHF.

V is TRBV7-9 and J is TRBJ1-5, with 12 bases lining up with TRBD1. The length of the CDR3 is 15 residues. V was pared by 5 bases and J by 6 bases, with 5 bases of the junction left unmatched. Germline V gene data show CDR1 as SEHNR and CDR2 as FQNEAQ (reference sequence). The CDR3 loop reads CASSAGTGGIQPQHF. In nucleotides, the CDR3 is TGTGCCAGCAGCGCCGGGACAGGGGGCATTCAGCCCCAGCATTTT.

The rearrangement uses TRBV18 and TRBJ2-3; D gene ambiguous. The CDR3 is 13 residues long. The germline V gene encodes CDR1 KGHSH and CDR2 LQKENI. Trimming pared 5 bases from V and 2 bases from J, leaving 8 bases between. The CDR3 DNA is TGTGCCAGCTCATCGAGTTACACAGATACGCAGTATTTT. It specifies CASSSSYTDTQYF.

This rearrangement joins TRBV28 to TRBJ2-2, with D possibly TRBD2 on 5 matching bases. V lost 5 bases and J 5 bases, leaving 12 bases between the germline ends. Germline CDR1 is MDHEN and CDR2 is SYDVKM. This CDR3 comprises 14 residues. CDR3 bases: TGTGCCAGCAGTCCGGCCAGACTAACCGGGGAGCTGTTTTTT. This gives the protein CASSPARLTGELFF. The whole variable domain, filled in from reference TRBV28 and TRBJ2-2, reads DVKVTQSSRYLVKRTGEKVFLECVQDMDHENMFWYRQDPGLGLRLIYFSYDVKMKEKGDIPEGYSVSREKKERFSLILESASTNQTSMYLCASSPARLTGELFFGEGSRLTVL.

This clone has just one count. The chain has TRBV4-2 and TRBJ1-1; the D is unclear. V was pared by 7 bases and J by 0 bases, with 15 bases between. In germline, CDR1 is LGHNA, CDR2 YNFKEQ. The CDR3 covers 15 residues. The CDR3 nucleotides read TGTGCCAGCACCGCCCAGTCCGGCGTGAACACTGAAGCTTTCTTT. It specifies CASTAQSGVNTEAFF.

J is TRBJ1-2 and V is TRBV3-1 (or the pseudogene TRBV3-2), with D unclear. From germline, CDR1 is LGHDT and CDR2 YNNKEL (reference sequence). The V end was cut by 1 base, the J end by 3 bases, with 12 bases between. This CDR3 is built from 15 residues. The CDR3 region has the DNA TGTGCCAGCAGCCAAGGGCGAGGCGATTACTATGGCTACACCTTC. Protein sequence: CASSQGRGDYYGYTF.